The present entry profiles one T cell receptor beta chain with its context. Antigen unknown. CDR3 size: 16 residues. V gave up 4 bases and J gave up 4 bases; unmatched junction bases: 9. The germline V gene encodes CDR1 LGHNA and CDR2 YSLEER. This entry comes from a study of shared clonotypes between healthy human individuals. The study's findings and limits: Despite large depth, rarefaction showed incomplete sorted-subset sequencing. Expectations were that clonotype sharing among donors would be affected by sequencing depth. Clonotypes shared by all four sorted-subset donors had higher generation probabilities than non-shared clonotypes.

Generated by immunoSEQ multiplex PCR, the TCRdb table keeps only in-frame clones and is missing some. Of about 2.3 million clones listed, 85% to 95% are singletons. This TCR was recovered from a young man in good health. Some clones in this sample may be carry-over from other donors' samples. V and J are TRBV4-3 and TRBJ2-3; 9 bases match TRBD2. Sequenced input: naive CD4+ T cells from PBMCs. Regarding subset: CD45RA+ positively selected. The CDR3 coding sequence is TGCGCCAGCAGCCGGACCGTAGCGGGAGAGGCAGATACGCAGTATTTT. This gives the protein CASSRTVAGEADTQYF.